This TCR beta chain stems from a study of cytomegalovirus exposure and HLA in healthy donors. Whereas donors were nominally healthy upon sampling, unrecorded immune exposures were probable. As for this clone: Antigen unknown.

Germline values: CDR1 SGHDT, CDR2 YYEEEE. After removal of 4 bases from V and 7 bases from J, the junction contained 9 bases not matched to a gene. This CDR3 spans 14 amino acids. This PCR relied on a set of 60 Vbeta primers and 13 Jbeta primers. Some clones are missing from TCRdb's copy, which holds only in-frame ones; the method was immunoSEQ multiplex PCR. The repertoire holds 75,000 to 100,000 clones, with about four fifths as singletons. Findings and limits, study-wide: HLA allele associations emerged for about 16,000 TCR beta sequences in a later analysis, at 0.05 false discovery rate. Researchers reportedly found TCR beta sequences accurately predicted most subjects' HLA-A and HLA-B alleles.

Input material: PBMCs. The chain uses TRBV5-6 and TRBJ2-7; the match to TRBD2 covers 9 bases. This TCR was recovered from a female donor in good health and CMV-seropositive. The DNA of the CDR3 is TGTGCCAGCAGCGTTAGCGGGAGCTCTAGTGAGCAGTACTTC. Protein: CASSVSGSSSEQYF.